The subject of this entry is one TCR beta chain. Its antigen remains unknown. Germline values: CDR1 SEHNR, CDR2 FQNEAQ (reference sequence). The CDR3 sequence is 14 residues long. Trimming stripped 1 base from V and 4 bases from J, with 8 bases between. These data originate in a study of cytomegalovirus exposure and HLA in healthy donors. Study-wide points: Many donors carried some public TCRs, although rarity characterized most TCR sequences. Several of the most significant clusters appeared linked to common viral pathogens, based on a later analysis. In a later analysis, HLA-associated TCR beta chains were more clonally expanded than equally common others. An assumption of roughly uniform sequencing depth across donors underlay the presence/absence analyses.

The PCR had 60 Vbeta and 13 Jbeta primers. This table comes from immunoSEQ multiplex PCR, and its TCRdb copy is limited to in-frame clones, with some not included. Of 130,000 or so clones in the sample, 75% to 85% are singletons; the top ten hold 0.85% to 1.4%. This clonotype originated in a male donor in good health and CMV-seronegative. The chain carries TRBV7-9 and TRBJ1-5, with D unresolved. Sequenced material: PBMCs. The CDR3 sequence is CASSLEGGNQPQHF. CDR3 sequence (DNA): TGTGCCAGCAGCTTAGAGGGAGGAAATCAGCCCCAGCATTTT.